One and the same sample provided the 2 T cell receptor beta chains below, sequenced in a study of T cells after yellow fever vaccination. TCRdb reprocessed the 5' RACE reads via MiXCR and lists one record per CDR3 protein. The sample lists approximately 550,000 distinct CDR3 sequences, about 19% occurring once. The sample consisted of PBMCs, taken 15 days after the yellow fever booster vaccination. These receptors were obtained from a man aged 30 to 45 who received the YFV17D yellow fever vaccine.

The chain has TRBV24-1 and TRBJ2-1; D perhaps matches TRBD2 (6 bases). The CDR3 extends over 13 amino acids. Germline V gene lookup returns CDR1 KGHDR and CDR2 SFDVKD. Trimming pared 9 bases from V and 6 bases from J, leaving 14 bases between. CDR3: CATPGDWSNEQFF. For the CDR3, the DNA is TGTGCCACCCCGGGGGATTGGAGCAATGAGCAGTTCTTC.

This clonotype came up many times. The chain couples TRBV18 to TRBJ2-1, with 7 bases that match TRBD1. The V and J ends lost 6 bases and 5 bases, in that order; junction bases with no gene match: 10. The CDR3 covers 15 residues. CDR1 KGHSH and CDR2 LQKENI come from the germline V gene. DNA of the CDR3: TGTGCCAGCTCCCCTAAGCAGGGGGAGAACAATGAGCAGTTCTTC. It codes for CASSPKQGENNEQFF.